The rows below give T cell receptor beta chains drawn from one sample of a study of PD-1 blockade in classical Hodgkin lymphoma. Method: immunoSEQ multiplex PCR; TCRdb's copy keeps in-frame clones and lacks some. The sample yields 9,500 to 10,000 clones, 65% to 75% seen once. This specimen was CD8+ T cells from blood, taken before the fourth cycle of nivolumab. The receptor source for this set is a human donor with classical Hodgkin lymphoma. The CDR3 runs from the conserved cysteine through the conserved F or W. The D gene is left open where the match is weak. Not every row has a clone size; where given, it reads once, few, many or a size class.

j_call: TRBJ1-6; cdr3_length: 14; v_call: TRBV15; d_call: NA; clone_size: few; cdr3_nt: TGTGCCACCAGATGGGGGTATGGAAATTCACCCCTCCACTTT; cdr3_aa: CATRWGYGNSPLHF
j_call: TRBJ2-4; cdr3_length: 18; v_call: TRBV28; d_call: TRBD2; clone_size: NA; cdr3_nt: TGTGCCAGCAGTTTTACGGCCTCGGGAGGGGAAGCCAAAAACATTCAGTACTTC; cdr3_aa: CASSFTASGGEAKNIQYF
j_call: TRBJ2-7; cdr3_length: 13; v_call: TRBV27; d_call: TRBD2; clone_size: NA; cdr3_nt: TGTGCCAGCAGGACTAGCGGGAAGGACGAGCAGTACTTC; cdr3_aa: CASRTSGKDEQYF
j_call: TRBJ2-7; cdr3_length: 17; v_call: TRBV4-3; d_call: TRBD2; clone_size: NA; cdr3_nt: TGCGCCAGCAGCCAAGATTCCCCGGGACTAGCAATATACGAGCAGTACTTC; cdr3_aa: CASSQDSPGLAIYEQYF
j_call: TRBJ2-1; cdr3_length: 13; v_call: TRBV4-3; d_call: NA; clone_size: NA; cdr3_nt: TGCGCCAGCAGCCAAGACTTCCACAATGAGCAGTTCTTC; cdr3_aa: CASSQDFHNEQFF
j_call: TRBJ2-3; cdr3_length: 11; v_call: TRBV28; d_call: NA; clone_size: few; cdr3_nt: TGTGCCAGCAGTTACACAGATACGCAGTATTTT; cdr3_aa: CASSYTDTQYF
j_call: TRBJ1-2; cdr3_length: 16; v_call: TRBV28; d_call: TRBD1; clone_size: NA; cdr3_nt: TGTGCCAGCAGGTCCACCGGGACAGGGAGCGACTATGGCTACACCTTC; cdr3_aa: CASRSTGTGSDYGYTF
j_call: TRBJ1-1; cdr3_length: 13; v_call: TRBV4-1; d_call: NA; clone_size: once; cdr3_nt: TGCGCCAGCAGCCAAGCTTGGAGCACTGAAGCTTTCTTT; cdr3_aa: CASSQAWSTEAFF
j_call: TRBJ1-6; cdr3_length: 15; v_call: TRBV5-4; d_call: NA; clone_size: NA; cdr3_nt: TGTGCCAGCAGCTTGGGGCGGGCCTATAATTCACCCCTCCACTTT; cdr3_aa: CASSLGRAYNSPLHF
j_call: TRBJ2-5; cdr3_length: 13; v_call: TRBV14; d_call: NA; clone_size: NA; cdr3_nt: TGTGCCAGCAGCCCCCTCGGCGGGGAGACCCAGTACTTC; cdr3_aa: CASSPLGGETQYF
j_call: TRBJ1-5; cdr3_length: 15; v_call: TRBV4-1; d_call: NA; clone_size: NA; cdr3_nt: TGCGCCAGCAGCACACAGGGAGTAAGCAATCAGCCCCAGCATTTT; cdr3_aa: CASSTQGVSNQPQHF
j_call: TRBJ2-7; cdr3_length: 16; v_call: TRBV9; d_call: NA; clone_size: NA; cdr3_nt: TGTGCCAGCAGCGTAGAAGTGGGCGCCCTTTCCTACGAGCAGTACTTC; cdr3_aa: CASSVEVGALSYEQYF
j_call: TRBJ2-1; cdr3_length: 17; v_call: TRBV7-9; d_call: TRBD2; clone_size: NA; cdr3_nt: TGTGCCAGCACCCCCCCAGCGGGAGCGAGGTCCTACAATGAGCAGTTCTTC; cdr3_aa: CASTPPAGARSYNEQFF
j_call: TRBJ2-1; cdr3_length: 14; v_call: TRBV19; d_call: TRBD1; clone_size: few; cdr3_nt: TGTGCCAGTAGTAAATCGACAGGGGTCAATGAGCAGTTCTTC; cdr3_aa: CASSKSTGVNEQFF
j_call: TRBJ2-2; cdr3_length: 15; v_call: TRBV6-6; d_call: TRBD2; clone_size: NA; cdr3_nt: TGTGCCAGCGGGTCGACTAGCGGGAGCTCCGGGGAGCTGTTTTTT; cdr3_aa: CASGSTSGSSGELFF
j_call: TRBJ2-2; cdr3_length: 17; v_call: TRBV5-5; d_call: TRBD1; clone_size: NA; cdr3_nt: TGTGCCAGCAGCTTTAGGGGACAGGGGGCGATGACCGGGGAGCTGTTTTTT; cdr3_aa: CASSFRGQGAMTGELFF
j_call: TRBJ2-7; cdr3_length: 15; v_call: TRBV2; d_call: TRBD1; clone_size: NA; cdr3_nt: TGTGCCAGCAGTGAGCTGACAGGGGCATCCTACGAGCAGTACTTC; cdr3_aa: CASSELTGASYEQYF
j_call: TRBJ1-1; cdr3_length: 11; v_call: TRBV2; d_call: TRBD1; clone_size: NA; cdr3_nt: TGTGCCAGCGGAGCAGGGGGGGAAGCTTTCTTT; cdr3_aa: CASGAGGEAFF
j_call: TRBJ2-3; cdr3_length: 15; v_call: TRBV7-3; d_call: TRBD2; clone_size: NA; cdr3_nt: TGTGCCAGCAGTTTAGCGGGAGGGCCGGGGGATACGCAGTATTTT; cdr3_aa: CASSLAGGPGDTQYF
j_call: TRBJ1-2; cdr3_length: 14; v_call: TRBV4-1; d_call: NA; clone_size: medium-sized; cdr3_nt: TGCGCCAGCAGCCAAGATCCGGGACCCTATGGCTACACCTTC; cdr3_aa: CASSQDPGPYGYTF
j_call: TRBJ1-3; cdr3_length: 15; v_call: TRBV6-6; d_call: NA; clone_size: NA; cdr3_nt: TGTGCCAGCAGTTACTCAGGGAATTCTGGAAACACCATATATTTT; cdr3_aa: CASSYSGNSGNTIYF
j_call: TRBJ2-1; cdr3_length: 11; v_call: TRBV6-5; d_call: NA; clone_size: NA; cdr3_nt: TGTGCCAGCAGTTACCGGGGGTTTTGGTTCTTC; cdr3_aa: CASSYRGFWFF
j_call: TRBJ1-3; cdr3_length: 15; v_call: TRBV5-4; d_call: NA; clone_size: few; cdr3_nt: TGTGCCAGCAGCTTGGGAAGGGGCTCTGGAAACACCATATATTTT; cdr3_aa: CASSLGRGSGNTIYF
j_call: TRBJ1-6; cdr3_length: 14; v_call: TRBV6-6; d_call: NA; clone_size: NA; cdr3_nt: TGTGCCAGCAGTTACTACCAGGGAGATTCACCCCTCCACTTT; cdr3_aa: CASSYYQGDSPLHF
j_call: TRBJ1-2; cdr3_length: 13; v_call: TRBV7-9; d_call: NA; clone_size: NA; cdr3_nt: TGTGCCAGCAGCTTAGCGGCGGTCGATGGCTACACCTTC; cdr3_aa: CASSLAAVDGYTF
j_call: TRBJ1-2; cdr3_length: 16; v_call: TRBV4-3; d_call: TRBD1; clone_size: few; cdr3_nt: TGCGCCAGCAGCCAAGACGGGACAGGGGACCCTGCTGGCTACACCTTC; cdr3_aa: CASSQDGTGDPAGYTF
j_call: TRBJ2-1; cdr3_length: 15; v_call: TRBV5-4; d_call: TRBD2; clone_size: NA; cdr3_nt: TGTGCCAGCAGCCCGAGGACTAGCGGGAGCAATGAGCAGTTCTTC; cdr3_aa: CASSPRTSGSNEQFF
j_call: TRBJ2-7; cdr3_length: 14; v_call: TRBV5-1; d_call: TRBD2; clone_size: few; cdr3_nt: TGCGCCAGCAGCCCCACGGGGGGGTTGGGGGAGCAGTACTTC; cdr3_aa: CASSPTGGLGEQYF
j_call: TRBJ2-1; cdr3_length: 15; v_call: TRBV7-9; d_call: NA; clone_size: NA; cdr3_nt: TGTGCCAGCAGCCCCCCGAACCTAATATACAATGAGCAGTTCTTC; cdr3_aa: CASSPPNLIYNEQFF
j_call: TRBJ2-1; cdr3_length: 15; v_call: TRBV5-1; d_call: TRBD2; clone_size: NA; cdr3_nt: TGCGCCAGCAGGGGACTAGCGGGAGCGGTGAATGAGCAGTTCTTC; cdr3_aa: CASRGLAGAVNEQFF
j_call: TRBJ2-1; cdr3_length: 15; v_call: TRBV7-2; d_call: NA; clone_size: NA; cdr3_nt: TGTGCCAGCAGCTTTGTAGCCCTCTCTAATAATGAGCAGTTCTTC; cdr3_aa: CASSFVALSNNEQFF
j_call: TRBJ1-5; cdr3_length: 14; v_call: TRBV28; d_call: NA; clone_size: NA; cdr3_nt: TGTGCCAGCAGTTTATCGGGGGTTCCCCAGCCCCAGCATTTT; cdr3_aa: CASSLSGVPQPQHF
j_call: TRBJ2-7; cdr3_length: 12; v_call: TRBV6-6; d_call: NA; clone_size: NA; cdr3_nt: TGTGCCAGCAGTTATGGGCAGGGACGCGTTTCCTTC; cdr3_aa: CASSYGQGRVSF
j_call: TRBJ2-1; cdr3_length: 13; v_call: TRBV30; d_call: NA; clone_size: NA; cdr3_nt: TGTGCCTGGAGTGTAGACGGGTCTTATGAGCAGTTCTTC; cdr3_aa: CAWSVDGSYEQFF
j_call: TRBJ2-7; cdr3_length: 16; v_call: TRBV28; d_call: TRBD2; clone_size: once; cdr3_nt: TGTGCCAGCAGTTTGTTAAGACTAGCGGGAGGAGGCGAGCAGTACTTC; cdr3_aa: CASSLLRLAGGGEQYF
j_call: TRBJ1-2; cdr3_length: 15; v_call: TRBV7-9; d_call: NA; clone_size: NA; cdr3_nt: TGTGCCAGCCTCAATACCTACTCGGAAGCCTATGGCTACACCTTC; cdr3_aa: CASLNTYSEAYGYTF
j_call: TRBJ1-2; cdr3_length: 14; v_call: TRBV28; d_call: NA; clone_size: NA; cdr3_nt: TGTGCCAGCAGTTTATATACAGGGACCTATGGCTACACCTTC; cdr3_aa: CASSLYTGTYGYTF
j_call: TRBJ2-7; cdr3_length: 13; v_call: TRBV27; d_call: TRBD1; clone_size: once; cdr3_nt: TGTGCCAGCAGCATGGGACAGTCCTACGAGCAGTACTTC; cdr3_aa: CASSMGQSYEQYF
j_call: TRBJ2-2; cdr3_length: 14; v_call: TRBV11-2; d_call: NA; clone_size: NA; cdr3_nt: TGTGCCAGCAGACCCTTCGTAAGGGGCGGGGAGCTGTTTTTT; cdr3_aa: CASRPFVRGGELFF
j_call: TRBJ1-1; cdr3_length: 11; v_call: TRBV11-2; d_call: NA; clone_size: NA; cdr3_nt: TGTGCCAGCAGCGCCCGGACTGAAGCTTTCTTT; cdr3_aa: CASSARTEAFF